What follows describes a single T cell receptor beta chain. Its antigen target is currently unknown. Per-base qualities were not stored, and no clone one base away is much larger. There are 12 amino acids in the CDR3, from cysteine to phenylalanine inclusive. Only the CDR3 DNA stays, 36 bases, in frame from base 1. The germline V gene supplies CDR1 MNHEY and CDR2 SVGAGI. V and J lose 6 bases and 3 bases, and a span of 9 bases separates them. To estimate absolute template abundance from read counts, synthetic TCR analog templates were spiked into each PCR. Using the immunoSEQ assay, TCRbeta CDR3 regions were amplified from genomic DNA with bias-controlled V and J gene primers. Rearranged TCRbeta segments were sequenced at approximately 20X coverage. The study's processing was this. Sequencing errors were corrected by clustering and CDR3s were annotated against IMGT to assign V, D and J genes. Out-of-frame and stop-codon sequences were excluded, and only productive TCRbeta rearrangements were used in downstream analyses. Clonality was calculated as one minus the Shannon entropy normalized by the log of the number of unique productive sequences. Clones differing between time points or between blood and tumor were identified using Fisher's exact test with Benjamini-Hochberg correction, with an adjusted p below 0.01 applied as the threshold. TCRdb took over this immuneACCESS table, retaining in-frame rearrangements with V and J assigned. Such tables are incomplete; in checked studies, under half of the missing clones stem from an unresolved V gene, and the remainder is unexplained. V and J calls and clone size are copied from that table; D and trimming were computed from the DNA. In this sample the table shows tens of thousands of clones, around 85% of which occur a single time. The top ten hold under 15% of the sample.

The sample originates from a study of PD-L1 blockade in urothelial cancer (TCRdb year 2017). In the study overall: All patients started therapy at some point between 2014 and 2016 and received atezolizumab 1,200 mg intravenously every 3 weeks. About 90% of the roughly 30 patients were males with bladder-origin urothelial cancer, and 18 of 29 reported a prior smoking history. An ECOG performance status of 0 or 1 was recorded for the patients, and 0 to 3 prior chemotherapy regimens had been received by the patients. Blood samples were analyzed at 3 weeks after treatment start (second dose) and at 6 weeks after treatment start. A median of roughly 140,000 T cells and some 84,000 unique TCRs was obtained from blood samples, and a median clonality of around 0.08 was observed. Somatic, immune and clinical correlates of response to PD-L1 blockade with atezolizumab in urothelial cancer were the focus of an exploratory multi-omic analysis. Pretreatment tumor samples, along with matched peripheral blood serially collected before and after atezolizumab treatment, were subjected to TCR sequencing. Durable clinical benefit was defined as progression-free survival longer than 6 months, and TCR features were also tested against progression-free and overall survival. Whole exome sequencing and RNA sequencing of pretreatment tumors were performed alongside TCR sequencing in the same patients. Durable clinical benefit was achieved by nine patients and was not achieved by 20 patients. Pretreatment blood TCR-seq was available for 30 or so patients, at least one posttreatment blood collection was obtained for around 25 patients, and tumor TCR-seq was available for around 25 patients.

The time point label corresponds to: pretreatment peripheral blood. The cohort included roughly 29 patients with locally advanced or metastatic urothelial carcinoma who were treated at Memorial Sloan Kettering on a trial protocol. Peripheral blood mononuclear cells were collected pretreatment and during treatment, with between 1 and 8 total time points obtained per patient. The Qiagen DNeasy Blood extraction kit was used to purify genomic DNA from total PBMCs and tumor samples. PBMCs were collected pretreatment and during treatment and were isolated and stored as previously described. The paper as a whole reports these results and caveats: Patients with durable benefit showed greater expansion of tumor-associated TCR clones in peripheral blood 3 weeks after starting treatment (n ≈ 21, p = 0.022). Because the sample size was small (n of about 30) and many of the analyses were exploratory, the results are meant to be hypothesis-generating. A pretreatment peripheral blood TCR clonality below the median was linked to improved progression-free and overall survival.

The material was PBMCs, obtained around atezolizumab (anti-PD-L1) treatment. The chain is encoded by TRBV6-5 joined to TRBJ2-7, and perhaps TRBD2 as D gene, on 6 matching bases. The sequence was obtained from a man in his fifties or sixties with urothelial cancer. The DNA is TGTGCCAGCAGCTGGGGAGGCTACGAGCAGTACTTC. It is translated as CASSWGGYEQYF.